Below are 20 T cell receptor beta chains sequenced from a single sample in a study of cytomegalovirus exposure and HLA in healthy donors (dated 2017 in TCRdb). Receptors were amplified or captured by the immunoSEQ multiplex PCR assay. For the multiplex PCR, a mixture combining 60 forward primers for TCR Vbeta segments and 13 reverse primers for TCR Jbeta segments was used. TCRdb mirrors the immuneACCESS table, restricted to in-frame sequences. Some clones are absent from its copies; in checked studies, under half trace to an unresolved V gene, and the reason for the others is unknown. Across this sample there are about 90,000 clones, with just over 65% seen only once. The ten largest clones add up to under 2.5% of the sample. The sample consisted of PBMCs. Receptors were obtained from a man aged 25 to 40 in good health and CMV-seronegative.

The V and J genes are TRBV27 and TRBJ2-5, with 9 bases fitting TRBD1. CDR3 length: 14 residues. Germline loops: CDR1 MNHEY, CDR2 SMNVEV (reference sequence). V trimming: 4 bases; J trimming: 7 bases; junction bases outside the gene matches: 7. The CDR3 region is CASSSLQGARTQYF. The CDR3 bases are TGTGCCAGCAGTTCCTTACAGGGGGCGAGGACCCAGTACTTC.

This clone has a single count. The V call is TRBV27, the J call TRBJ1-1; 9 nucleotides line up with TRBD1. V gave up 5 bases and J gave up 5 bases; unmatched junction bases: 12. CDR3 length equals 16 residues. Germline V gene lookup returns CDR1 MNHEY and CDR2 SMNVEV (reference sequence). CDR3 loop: CASSPLRTGAGTEAFF. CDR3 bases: TGTGCCAGCAGTCCCTTACGGACAGGGGCCGGAACTGAAGCTTTCTTT.

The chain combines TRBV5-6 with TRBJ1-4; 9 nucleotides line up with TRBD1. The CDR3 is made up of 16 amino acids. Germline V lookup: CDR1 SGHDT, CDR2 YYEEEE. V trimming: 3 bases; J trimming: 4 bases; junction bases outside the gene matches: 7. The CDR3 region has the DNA TGTGCCAGCAGCTCGTATCGGACAGGGGTTAATGAAAAACTGTTTTTT. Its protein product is CASSSYRTGVNEKLFF.

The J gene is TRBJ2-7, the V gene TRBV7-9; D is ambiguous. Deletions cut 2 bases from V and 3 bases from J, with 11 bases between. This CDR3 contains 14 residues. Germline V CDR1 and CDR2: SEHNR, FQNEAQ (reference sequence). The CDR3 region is CASSLIGDRYEQYF. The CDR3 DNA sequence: TGTGCCAGCAGCTTAATAGGAGATCGCTACGAGCAGTACTTC.

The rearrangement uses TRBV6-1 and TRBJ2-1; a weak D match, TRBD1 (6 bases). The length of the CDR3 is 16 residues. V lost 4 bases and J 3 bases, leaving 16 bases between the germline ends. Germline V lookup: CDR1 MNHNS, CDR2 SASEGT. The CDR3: CASSGRAGQNYNEQFF. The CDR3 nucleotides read TGTGCCAGCAGTGGACGAGCAGGACAGAACTACAATGAGCAGTTCTTC.

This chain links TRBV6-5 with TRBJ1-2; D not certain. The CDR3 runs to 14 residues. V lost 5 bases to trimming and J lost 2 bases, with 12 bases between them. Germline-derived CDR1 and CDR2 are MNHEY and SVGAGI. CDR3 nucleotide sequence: TGTGCCAGCAGTGGGAGGACCGAAAACTATGGCTACACCTTC. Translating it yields CASSGRTENYGYTF.

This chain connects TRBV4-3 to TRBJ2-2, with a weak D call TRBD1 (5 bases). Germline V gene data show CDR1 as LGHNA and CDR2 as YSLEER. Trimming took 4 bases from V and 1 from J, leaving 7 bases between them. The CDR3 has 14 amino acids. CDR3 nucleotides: TGCGCCAGCAGCCTGGACAAGAACACCGGGGAGCTGTTTTTT. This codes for CASSLDKNTGELFF.

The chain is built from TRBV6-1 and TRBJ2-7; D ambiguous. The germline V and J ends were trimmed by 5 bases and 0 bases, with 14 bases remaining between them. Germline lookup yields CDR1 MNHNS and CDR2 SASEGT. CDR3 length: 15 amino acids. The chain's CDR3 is CASSPTAHLSYEQYF. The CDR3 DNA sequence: TGTGCCAGCAGTCCAACAGCTCACCTCTCCTACGAGCAGTACTTC.

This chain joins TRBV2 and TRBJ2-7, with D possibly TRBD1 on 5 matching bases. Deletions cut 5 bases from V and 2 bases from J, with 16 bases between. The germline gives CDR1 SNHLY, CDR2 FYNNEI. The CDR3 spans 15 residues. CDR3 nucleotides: TGTGCCAGCAGTAAGGGCCTCGACAGACCCTACGAGCAGTACTTC. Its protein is CASSKGLDRPYEQYF.

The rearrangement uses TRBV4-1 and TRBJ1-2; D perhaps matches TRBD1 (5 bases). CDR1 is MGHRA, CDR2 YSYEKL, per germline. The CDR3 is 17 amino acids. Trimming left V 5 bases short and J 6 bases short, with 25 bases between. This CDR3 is CASSELAGRGGTDGYTF. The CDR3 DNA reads TGCGCCAGCAGCGAACTCGCTGGGAGAGGCGGGACCGATGGCTACACCTTC.

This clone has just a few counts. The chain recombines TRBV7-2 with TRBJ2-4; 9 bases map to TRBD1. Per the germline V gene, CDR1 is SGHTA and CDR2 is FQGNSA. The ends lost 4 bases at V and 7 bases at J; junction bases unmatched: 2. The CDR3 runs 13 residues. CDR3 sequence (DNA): TGTGCCAGCAGCTCAACAGGGGGCAACATTCAGTACTTC. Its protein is CASSSTGGNIQYF.

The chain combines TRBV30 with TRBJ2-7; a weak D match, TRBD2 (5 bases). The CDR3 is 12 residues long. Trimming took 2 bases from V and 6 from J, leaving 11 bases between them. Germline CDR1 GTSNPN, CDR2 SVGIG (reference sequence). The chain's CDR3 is CAWSSGLAEQYF. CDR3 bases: TGTGCCTGGAGTTCCGGACTGGCCGAGCAGTACTTC.

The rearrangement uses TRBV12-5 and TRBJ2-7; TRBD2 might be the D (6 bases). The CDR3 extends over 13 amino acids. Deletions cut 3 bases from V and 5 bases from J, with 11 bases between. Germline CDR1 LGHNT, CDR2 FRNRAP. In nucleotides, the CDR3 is TGTGCTAGTGGTTTATACGGGAGTAACGAGCAGTACTTC. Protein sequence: CASGLYGSNEQYF.

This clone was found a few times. The DNA for the CDR3 is TGTGCCAGCAGCAGCACTACAGGGGGAGGGCCAGATACGCAGTATTTT. This codes for CASSSTTGGGPDTQYF. This chain connects TRBV4-2 to TRBJ2-3; D possibly corresponds to TRBD1 (8 bases). This CDR3 is built from 16 residues. Germline lookup yields CDR1 LGHNA and CDR2 YNFKEQ. V was clipped by 5 bases and J by 4 bases, with 19 bases between them.

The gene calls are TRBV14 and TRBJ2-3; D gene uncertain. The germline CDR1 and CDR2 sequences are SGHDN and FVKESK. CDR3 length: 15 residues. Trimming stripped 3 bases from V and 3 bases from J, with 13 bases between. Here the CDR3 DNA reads TGTGCCAGCAGCCAGGCGAGTCCCGGGACAGATACGCAGTATTTT. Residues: CASSQASPGTDTQYF.

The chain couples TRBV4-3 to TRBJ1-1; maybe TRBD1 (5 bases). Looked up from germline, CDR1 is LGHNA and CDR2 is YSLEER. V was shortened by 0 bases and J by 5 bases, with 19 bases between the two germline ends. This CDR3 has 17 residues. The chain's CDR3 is CASSQEGGVLMGTEAFF. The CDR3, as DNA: TGCGCCAGCAGCCAAGAGGGGGGGGTATTGATGGGGACTGAAGCTTTCTTT.

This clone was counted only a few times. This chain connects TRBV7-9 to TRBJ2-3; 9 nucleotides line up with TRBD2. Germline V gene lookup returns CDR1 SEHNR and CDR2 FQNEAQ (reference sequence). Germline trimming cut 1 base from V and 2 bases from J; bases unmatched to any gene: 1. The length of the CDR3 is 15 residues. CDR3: CASSLGGRATDTQYF. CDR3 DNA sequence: TGTGCCAGCAGCTTAGGCGGGAGGGCCACAGATACGCAGTATTTT.

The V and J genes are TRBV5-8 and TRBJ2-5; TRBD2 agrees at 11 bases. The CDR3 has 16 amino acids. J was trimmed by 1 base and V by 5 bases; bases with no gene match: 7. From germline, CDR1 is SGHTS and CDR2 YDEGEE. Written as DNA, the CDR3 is TGTGCCAGCAGTTTCGGACTAGCGGGTCCCCAAGAGACCCAGTACTTC. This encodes CASSFGLAGPQETQYF. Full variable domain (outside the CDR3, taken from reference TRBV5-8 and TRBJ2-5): EAGVTQSPTHLIKTRGQQATLRCSPISGHTSVYWYQQALGLGLQFLLWYDEGEERNRGNFPPRFSGRQFPNYSSELNVNALELEDSALYLCASSFGLAGPQETQYFGPGTRLLVL.

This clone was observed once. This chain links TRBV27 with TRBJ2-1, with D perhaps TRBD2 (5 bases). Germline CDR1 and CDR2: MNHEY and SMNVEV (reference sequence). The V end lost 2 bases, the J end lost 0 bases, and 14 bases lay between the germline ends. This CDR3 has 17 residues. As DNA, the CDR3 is TGTGCCAGCAGTTTAGTTTTGAGAGGGAGCTCCTACAATGAGCAGTTCTTC. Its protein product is CASSLVLRGSSYNEQFF.

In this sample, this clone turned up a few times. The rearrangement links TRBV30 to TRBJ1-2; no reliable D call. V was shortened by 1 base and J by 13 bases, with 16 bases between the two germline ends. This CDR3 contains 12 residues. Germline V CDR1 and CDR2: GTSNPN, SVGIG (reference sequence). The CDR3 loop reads CAWSGFKSEVTF. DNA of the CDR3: TGTGCCTGGAGTGGTTTCAAGAGCGAAGTCACCTTC.